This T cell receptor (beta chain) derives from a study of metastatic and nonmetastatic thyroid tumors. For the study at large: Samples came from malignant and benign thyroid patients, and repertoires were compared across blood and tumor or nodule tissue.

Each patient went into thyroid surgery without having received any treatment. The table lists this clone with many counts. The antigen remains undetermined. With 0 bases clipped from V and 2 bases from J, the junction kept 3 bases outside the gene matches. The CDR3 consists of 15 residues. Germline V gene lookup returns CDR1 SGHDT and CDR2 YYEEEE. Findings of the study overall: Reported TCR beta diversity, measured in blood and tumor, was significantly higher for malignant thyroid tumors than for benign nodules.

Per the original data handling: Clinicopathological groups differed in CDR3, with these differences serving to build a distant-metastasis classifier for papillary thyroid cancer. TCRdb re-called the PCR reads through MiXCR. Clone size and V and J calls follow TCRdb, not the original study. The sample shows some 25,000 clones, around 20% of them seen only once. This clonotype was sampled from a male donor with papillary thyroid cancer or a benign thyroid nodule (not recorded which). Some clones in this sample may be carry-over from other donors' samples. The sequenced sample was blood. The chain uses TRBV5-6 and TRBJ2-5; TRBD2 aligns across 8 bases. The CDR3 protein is CASSLAGLAQETQYF. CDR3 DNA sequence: TGTGCCAGCAGCTTGGCCGGACTAGCTCAAGAGACCCAGTACTTC.